This T cell receptor (beta chain) was found in a study of CD8 T cells in Susac syndrome. The CDR3 is 11 residues long. CDR1 KGHSH and CDR2 LQKENI come from the germline V gene. Trimming removed 6 bases at V and 0 bases at J, with 2 bases between. Reverse transcription of roughly 0.45 to 1 ug RNA used random hexamers. TCRdb itself ran the immunoSEQ multiplex PCR reads through MiXCR, one entry per CDR3 protein. The repertoire holds approximately 170,000 distinct CDR3 sequences, with roughly 95% as singletons. Specimen: CD4+ T cells from PBMCs. The chain joins TRBV18 to TRBJ1-1; D is ambiguous. This receptor was obtained from a human donor with multiple sclerosis. The CDR3 here is CASSVNTEAFF. For the CDR3, the DNA is TGTGCCAGCTCTGTGAACACTGAAGCTTTCTTT.